This record looks at one T cell receptor beta chain sequence and its context. This entry comes from a study of early stage breast cancer tumors. The protocol was immunoSEQ multiplex PCR, while the TCRdb copy is restricted to in-frame clones and leaves out a portion. The sample lists some 72,000 clones, approximately 79% seen once, with 3.5% in the top ten. The germline CDR1 and CDR2 sequences are MDHEN and SYDVKM. The V gene lost 2 bases and the J gene lost 7 bases, with 15 bases spanning the gap. The CDR3 has 15 residues. The V gene is TRBV28, the J gene TRBJ1-5; D is uncertain. The sequence was collected from a person in their 60s with breast cancer. Material for sequencing was blood. CDR3 coding DNA: TGTGCCAGCAGTTTACCGGGGTGGAGAGGGCAGCCCCAGCATTTT. Its translation: CASSLPGWRGQPQHF.